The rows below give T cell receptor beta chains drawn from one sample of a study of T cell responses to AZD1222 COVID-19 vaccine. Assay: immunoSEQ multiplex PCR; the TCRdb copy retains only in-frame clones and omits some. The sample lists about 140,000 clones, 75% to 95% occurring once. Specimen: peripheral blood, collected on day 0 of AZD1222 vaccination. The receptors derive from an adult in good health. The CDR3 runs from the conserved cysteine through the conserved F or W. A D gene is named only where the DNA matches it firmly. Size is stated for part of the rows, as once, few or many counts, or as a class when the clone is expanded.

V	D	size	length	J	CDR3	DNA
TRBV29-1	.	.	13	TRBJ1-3	CSARRGSGNTIYF	TGCAGCGCCCGGCGCGGCTCTGGAAACACCATATATTTT
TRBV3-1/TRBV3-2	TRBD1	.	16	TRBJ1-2	CASSQGRRTGILGYTF	TGTGCCAGCAGCCAAGGGAGGAGGACAGGCATCTTGGGTTACACCTTC
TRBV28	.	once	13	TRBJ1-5	CASTTRGRQPQHF	TGTGCCAGCACCACCAGGGGTCGACAGCCCCAGCATTTT
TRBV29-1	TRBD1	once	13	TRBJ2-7	CSVESQGDYEQYF	TGCAGCGTTGAGAGTCAGGGGGATTACGAGCAGTACTTC
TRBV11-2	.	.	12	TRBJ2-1	CASTLVGYEQFF	TGTGCCAGCACCCTCGTGGGCTATGAGCAGTTCTTC
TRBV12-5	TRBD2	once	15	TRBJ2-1	CASGFGTSGIGEQFF	TGTGCTAGTGGTTTTGGGACTAGCGGGATAGGAGAGCAGTTCTTC
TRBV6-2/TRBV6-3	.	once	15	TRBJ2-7	CASSSLRGYSYEQYF	TGTGCCAGCAGTTCACTCCGGGGTTACTCCTACGAGCAGTACTTC
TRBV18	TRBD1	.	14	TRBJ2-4	CARGCQGVGNIQYF	TGTGCGAGGGGTTGCCAGGGGGTGGGAAACATTCAGTACTTC
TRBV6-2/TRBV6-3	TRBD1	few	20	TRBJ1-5	CASSYHLPDGGTGDSQPQHF	TGTGCCAGCAGTTACCACCTTCCGGACGGAGGGACCGGGGACAGCCAGCCCCAGCATTTT
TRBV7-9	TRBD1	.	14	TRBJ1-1	CASSSGQGHTEAFF	TGTGCCAGCAGCTCGGGACAGGGCCACACTGAAGCTTTCTTT
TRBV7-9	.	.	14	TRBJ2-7	CASSQQGASYEQYF	TGTGCCAGCAGCCAACAAGGGGCATCCTACGAGCAGTACTTC
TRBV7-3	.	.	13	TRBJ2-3	CASSSPSTDTQYF	TGTGCCAGCAGCTCACCTAGCACAGATACGCAGTATTTT
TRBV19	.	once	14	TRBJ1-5	CASSIDQGNQPQHF	TGTGCCAGTAGTATAGATCAGGGTAATCAGCCCCAGCATTTT
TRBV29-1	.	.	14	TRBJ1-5	CSVGPTGFNQPQHF	TGCAGCGTAGGACCGACGGGATTCAATCAGCCCCAGCATTTT
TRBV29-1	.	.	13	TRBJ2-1	CSVVVARGNEQFF	TGCAGCGTTGTCGTTGCCCGAGGCAATGAGCAGTTCTTC
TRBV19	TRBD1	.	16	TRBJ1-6	CASSAFLDRENSPLHF	TGTGCCAGTAGTGCCTTTTTGGACAGGGAAAATTCACCCCTCCACTTT
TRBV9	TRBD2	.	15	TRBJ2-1	CASSLHPGLNNEQFF	TGTGCCAGCAGCCTCCATCCGGGACTAAACAATGAGCAGTTCTTC
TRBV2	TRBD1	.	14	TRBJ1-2	CATSGPGQSYGYTF	TGTGCCACCAGCGGACCGGGACAGAGCTATGGCTACACCTTC
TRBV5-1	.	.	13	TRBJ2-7	CASRPTGSYEQYF	TGCGCCAGCAGGCCTACAGGTTCCTACGAGCAGTACTTC
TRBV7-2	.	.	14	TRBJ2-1	CASSSDGSYNEQFF	TGTGCCAGCAGCTCGGACGGGAGCTACAATGAGCAGTTCTTC